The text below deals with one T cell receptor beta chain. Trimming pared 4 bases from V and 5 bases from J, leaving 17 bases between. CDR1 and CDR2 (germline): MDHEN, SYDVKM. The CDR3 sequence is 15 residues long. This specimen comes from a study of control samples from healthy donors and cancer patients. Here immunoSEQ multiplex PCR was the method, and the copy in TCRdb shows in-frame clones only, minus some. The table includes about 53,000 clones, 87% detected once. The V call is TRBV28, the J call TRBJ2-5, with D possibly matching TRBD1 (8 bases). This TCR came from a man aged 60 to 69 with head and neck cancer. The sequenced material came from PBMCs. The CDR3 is CASSYPQQGGETQYF. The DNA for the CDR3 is TGTGCCAGCAGTTACCCCCAACAGGGGGGGGAGACCCAGTACTTC.